This paragraph reports one T cell receptor beta chain. It lacks a known antigen. No base quality information exists; no much larger clone differs at one position. All donors were healthy Caucasians. Three pairs of female monozygotic twins, all aged 18 to 29 years, made up the twin cohort. Peripheral blood mononuclear cells were the source from which RNA for the TCR libraries was isolated. The entry originates in a study of identical twins (dated by TCRdb to the mid-2010s). Some background on the complete study: The study deep-sequenced TCR alpha and beta repertoires from monozygotic twins, unrelated adults of various ages and cord blood to test whether fetal clonotypes persist. To rule out contamination, the twin experiments were replicated at different times with different library preparation protocols.

According to the germline V gene, CDR1 reads SGHTA and CDR2 reads FQGTGA. The CDR3 runs 17 amino acids, cysteine and phenylalanine included. Of all the DNA, just the CDR3 is kept, 51 bases in frame from base 1. V loses 2 bases, J loses 0 bases, and the germline ends lie 11 bases apart. The library was produced with 5' RACE. Sequencing relied on an Illumina HiSeq 2000. Template switching added a universal primer binding site, and the final cDNA carried a unique molecular identifier that allowed TCR cDNA molecules to be counted accurately. Specific primers in the conserved constant-segment region were used to synthesize first-strand cDNA for TCR alpha and beta chains. To control for contamination, each cDNA library was double barcoded with a SMART-Mk sample barcode plus Illumina barcodes. Two successive PCR steps introduced TruSeq adapter sequences along with Illumina sample barcodes. Sequencing of the TCR alpha and beta cDNA libraries was done on the Illumina HiSeq platform using custom primers. In the paper's pipeline: Raw reads were processed with MiGEC to extract unique molecular identifiers, and MiXCR was used to determine CDR3 positions. For each individual, recombination models were inferred using an EM algorithm with the repgenHMM and IGoR tools. The tcR package in R was used for shared clonotype analysis, with sharing normalized by the product of cloneset sizes. To study raw recombination free of thymic and clonal selection effects, out-of-frame nonproductive sequences were analyzed. TCRdb reprocessed the public reads (quality trimming at Q25 with fastp, clone calling with MiXCR) and kept in-frame beta chains. Rows are unified per CDR3 protein, each entry keeping the most common DNA and genes. TCRdb's processing, not the authors', yielded these V and J calls. A total of about 700,000 distinct CDR3 sequences appear in this sample, 8.5% to 9% of them only once. 0.75% to 1% of the sample belongs to the ten largest clones.

What the research found in general, with its limitations: Fewer insertions were carried by abundant cord blood beta clonotypes; a weaker similar trend was observed in young adult naive repertoires, while no such trend was observed in memory repertoires. Out-of-frame TCR alpha sequences shared between twins showed an excess of low generation-probability sequences compared with coincidental sharing between unrelated individuals. A weaker excess of twin sharing was found in beta out-of-frame sequences because the signal-to-noise ratio was lowered by fewer shared sequences. Invariant T cells such as MAIT and iNKT could partly confound zero-insertion analyses, though diverse VJ usage argued against this for most clonotypes. In monozygotic twins, recombination models systematically underestimated out-of-frame TCR alpha sharing, but the models matched the sharing seen between unrelated individuals. Because the same donors could not be followed over many years, the conclusions relied on cross-sectional statistical analysis.

These data are also associated with another study on yellow fever vaccine responses in identical twins. That second report states: The authors reported that the T cell response to vaccination in identical twins appeared partly convergent and partly personalized. In the study, vaccine-responding T cell clones were precisely tracked in identical twins.

Recombination joined TRBV7-3 with TRBJ2-6; the D assignment is uncertain and may be TRBD1 or TRBD2, with 6 bases supporting each. The receptor comes from a woman younger than 35 in good health. The source material was PBMCs. CDR3 region: CASSLRGPNSGANVLTF. The base sequence is TGTGCCAGCAGCTTACGGGGGCCAAACTCTGGGGCCAACGTCCTGACTTTC.